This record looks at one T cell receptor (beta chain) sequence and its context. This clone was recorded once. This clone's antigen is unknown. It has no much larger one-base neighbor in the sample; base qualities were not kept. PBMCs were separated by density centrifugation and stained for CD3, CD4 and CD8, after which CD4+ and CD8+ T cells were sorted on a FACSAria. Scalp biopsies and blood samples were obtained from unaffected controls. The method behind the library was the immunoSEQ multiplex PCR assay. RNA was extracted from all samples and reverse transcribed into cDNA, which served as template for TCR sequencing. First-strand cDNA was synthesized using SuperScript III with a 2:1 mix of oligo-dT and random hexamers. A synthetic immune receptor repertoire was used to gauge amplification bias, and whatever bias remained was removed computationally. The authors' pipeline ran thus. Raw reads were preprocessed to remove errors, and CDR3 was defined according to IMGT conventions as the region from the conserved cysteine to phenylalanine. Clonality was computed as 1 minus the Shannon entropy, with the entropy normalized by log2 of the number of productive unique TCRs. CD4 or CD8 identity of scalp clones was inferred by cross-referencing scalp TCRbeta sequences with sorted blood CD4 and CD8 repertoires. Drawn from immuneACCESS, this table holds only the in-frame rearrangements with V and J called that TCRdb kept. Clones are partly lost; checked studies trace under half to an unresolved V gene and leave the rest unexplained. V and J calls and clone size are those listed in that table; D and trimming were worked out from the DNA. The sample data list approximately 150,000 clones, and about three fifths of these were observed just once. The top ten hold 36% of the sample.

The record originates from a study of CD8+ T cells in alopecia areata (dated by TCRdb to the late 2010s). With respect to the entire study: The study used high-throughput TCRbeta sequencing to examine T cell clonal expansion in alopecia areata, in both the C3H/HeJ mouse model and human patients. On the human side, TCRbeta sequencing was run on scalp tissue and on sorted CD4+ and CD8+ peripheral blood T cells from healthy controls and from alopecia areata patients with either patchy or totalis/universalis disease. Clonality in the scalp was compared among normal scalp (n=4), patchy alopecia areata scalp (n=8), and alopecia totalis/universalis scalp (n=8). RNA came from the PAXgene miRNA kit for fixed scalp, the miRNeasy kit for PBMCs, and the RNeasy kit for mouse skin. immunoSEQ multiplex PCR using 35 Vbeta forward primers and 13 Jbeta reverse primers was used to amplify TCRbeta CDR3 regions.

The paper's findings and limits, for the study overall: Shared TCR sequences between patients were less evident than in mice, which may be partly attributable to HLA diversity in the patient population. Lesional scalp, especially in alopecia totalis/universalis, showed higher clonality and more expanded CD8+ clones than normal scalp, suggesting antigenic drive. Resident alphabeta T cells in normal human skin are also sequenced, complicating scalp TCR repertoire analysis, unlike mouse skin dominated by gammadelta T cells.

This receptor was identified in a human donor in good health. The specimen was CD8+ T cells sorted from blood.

The CDR3 amino acid sequence is: CASTTGEETTDTQYF. The sequenced DNA is TGTGCCAGCACTACAGGGGAGGAAACCACAGATACGCAGTATTTT. The chain joins TRBV27 to TRBJ2-3; TRBD1 is a weak D gene call, 7 bases matching. The CDR3 spans 15 residues, from the cysteine through the phenylalanine. Left in the record is the CDR3 DNA by itself, 45 bases read in frame from the first base. The junction carries 16 bases between V and J, which are trimmed by 7 bases and 2 bases respectively. Reading the germline V gene (reference sequence) gives CDR1 MNHEY and CDR2 SMNVEV.